The rows below give T cell receptor beta chains drawn from one sample of a study of T cells in Graves' hyperthyroidism and ophthalmopathy. TCRdb re-derived calls from the multiplex PCR reads in MiXCR, one entry per CDR3 protein. The profile shows fewer than 350,000 distinct CDR3 sequences, 21% of them singletons. Input material: blood. The receptor set was obtained from a woman aged 50 to 60 with Graves' hyperthyroidism. CDR3s include the opening cysteine and the closing phenylalanine or tryptophan. D genes are given only for firm matches. Expanded clones get a size class; other rows say once, few or many, or leave the size out.

TRBV28	15	many	.	TRBJ2-7	CASSSLGGLTYEQYF	TGTGCCAGCAGTTCACTGGGGGGGCTCACCTACGAGCAGTACTTC
TRBV11-3	15	many	TRBD2	TRBJ2-1	CASTTSGRAEDEQFF	TGTGCCAGCACCACCAGCGGGAGGGCCGAAGATGAGCAGTTCTTC
TRBV6-1	19	many	.	TRBJ2-2	CASDLPLGQSFLNTGELFF	TGTGCCAGCGACCTTCCCCTTGGACAGTCATTCCTGAACACCGGGGAGCTGTTTTTT
TRBV5-5	15	.	.	TRBJ2-7	CASSFPVSHSYEQYF	TGTGCCAGCAGCTTCCCAGTGTCCCACTCCTACGAGCAGTACTTC
TRBV28	14	many	.	TRBJ2-3	CAVRGGGSTDTQYF	TGTGCCGTCAGGGGCGGGGGTAGCACAGATACGCAGTATTTT
TRBV20-1	12	many	.	TRBJ1-4	CSAEERREKLFF	TGCAGTGCGGAGGAACGGAGGGAAAAACTGTTTTTT
TRBV20-1	15	few	TRBD2	TRBJ2-7	CSARDGGLAVYEQYF	TGCAGTGCTAGAGATGGGGGACTAGCGGTTTACGAGCAGTACTTC
TRBV11-2	17	many	.	TRBJ1-1	CASSLNGARMGNTEAFF	TGTGCCAGCAGCCTTAATGGGGCGCGAATGGGGAACACTGAAGCTTTCTTT
TRBV27	13	.	.	TRBJ1-2	CASSFNKNYGYTF	TGTGCCAGCAGTTTTAACAAAAACTATGGCTACACCTTC
TRBV25-1	13	few	TRBD1	TRBJ2-2	CASLGQGIGELFF	TGTGCCAGCCTAGGACAGGGAATCGGGGAGCTGTTTTTT
TRBV7-9	14	many	.	TRBJ2-7	CASSLALVGHEQYF	TGTGCCAGCAGCTTAGCCCTAGTGGGGCACGAGCAGTACTTC
TRBV15	17	few	TRBD1	TRBJ1-5	CATSRSTGVGSNQPQHF	TGTGCCACCAGCAGATCCACAGGGGTAGGCAGCAATCAGCCCCAGCATTTT
TRBV2	15	many	TRBD1	TRBJ1-5	CASSAQGAQGQPQHF	TGTGCCAGCAGTGCTCAGGGGGCGCAAGGTCAGCCCCAGCATTTT
TRBV20-1	14	many	.	TRBJ2-1	CSAIPGSAYNEQFF	TGCAGTGCTATACCAGGTTCAGCCTACAATGAGCAGTTCTTC
TRBV6-1	15	many	TRBD2	TRBJ2-3	CASRKWTSGTDTQYF	TGTGCCAGCAGGAAGTGGACTAGCGGTACAGATACGCAGTATTTT
TRBV12-3/TRBV12-4	15	many	.	TRBJ1-1	CASSERRQGNTEAFF	TGTGCCAGCAGTGAACGCCGGCAGGGGAACACTGAAGCTTTCTTT
TRBV11-2	15	many	TRBD1	TRBJ1-5	CASSQGGQVNQPQHF	TGTGCCAGCAGCCAAGGGGGACAGGTTAATCAGCCCCAGCATTTT
TRBV5-1	14	many	TRBD1	TRBJ2-1	CASSVGDSSNEQFF	TGCGCCAGCAGCGTAGGGGACAGTAGCAATGAGCAGTTCTTC
TRBV20-1	11	many	.	TRBJ2-3	CSATPEDTQYF	TGCAGTGCCACCCCGGAAGATACGCAGTATTTT
TRBV18	13	many	.	TRBJ2-3	CASSPTLPDTQYF	TGTGCCAGCTCACCAACTCTCCCCGATACGCAGTATTTT
TRBV6-6	17	few	TRBD2	TRBJ2-7	CASSYQGPSGGAYEQYF	TGTGCCAGCAGTTACCAAGGCCCTAGCGGGGGGGCCTACGAGCAGTACTTC
TRBV9	14	many	.	TRBJ2-7	CASSVGRSSYEQYF	TGTGCCAGCAGCGTCGGACGGAGCTCCTACGAGCAGTACTTC
TRBV11-2	15	.	TRBD1	TRBJ2-7	CASSLGTGPTYEQYF	TGTGCCAGCAGCTTAGGGACAGGTCCCACCTACGAGCAGTACTTC
TRBV28	15	many	.	TRBJ2-6	CASSLGRAGANVLTF	TGTGCCAGCAGTTTGGGCAGGGCTGGGGCCAACGTCCTGACTTTC
TRBV13	14	many	.	TRBJ2-1	CASSPPFGNNEQFF	TGTGCCAGCAGCCCGCCTTTCGGGAACAATGAGCAGTTCTTC
TRBV6-2/TRBV6-3	16	few	.	TRBJ1-5	CASSFTDGAPNQPQHF	TGTGCCAGCAGCTTTACCGATGGGGCGCCCAATCAGCCCCAGCATTTT
TRBV11-1	15	.	TRBD1	TRBJ1-2	CASSPTPGTGKSYAF	TGTGCCAGCAGCCCCACCCCCGGGACAGGGAAGAGCTACGCCTTC
TRBV28	14	many	TRBD1	TRBJ1-2	CASSPQGQGYGYTF	TGTGCCAGCAGTCCCCAGGGACAGGGGTATGGCTACACCTTC
TRBV28	16	many	TRBD1	TRBJ2-7	CATIHGGTGGPNEQYF	TGTGCCACCATCCATGGAGGGACAGGGGGCCCCAACGAGCAGTACTTC
TRBV20-1	15	many	.	TRBJ2-7	CSASSAGGGGYEQYF	TGCAGTGCTAGTAGCGCTGGGGGAGGGGGCTACGAGCAGTACTTC
TRBV20-1	13	few	.	TRBJ2-5	CSARVLGRETQYF	TGCAGTGCTAGAGTGTTGGGCAGAGAGACCCAGTACTTC
TRBV2	15	many	TRBD2	TRBJ2-7	CASSEVGLAGAEQYF	TGTGCCAGCAGTGAAGTGGGACTAGCGGGAGCCGAGCAGTACTTC
TRBV27	16	many	TRBD1	TRBJ1-1	CASKPLGTGRNTEAFF	TGTGCCAGCAAACCCCTGGGGACAGGAAGAAACACTGAAGCTTTCTTT
TRBV30	11	many	.	TRBJ2-1	CAWDKGGEQFF	TGTGCCTGGGATAAGGGTGGTGAGCAGTTCTTC
TRBV3-1	13	many	.	TRBJ2-7	CASSQYSGSEQYF	TGTGCCAGCAGCCAGTACAGCGGTTCCGAGCAGTACTTC